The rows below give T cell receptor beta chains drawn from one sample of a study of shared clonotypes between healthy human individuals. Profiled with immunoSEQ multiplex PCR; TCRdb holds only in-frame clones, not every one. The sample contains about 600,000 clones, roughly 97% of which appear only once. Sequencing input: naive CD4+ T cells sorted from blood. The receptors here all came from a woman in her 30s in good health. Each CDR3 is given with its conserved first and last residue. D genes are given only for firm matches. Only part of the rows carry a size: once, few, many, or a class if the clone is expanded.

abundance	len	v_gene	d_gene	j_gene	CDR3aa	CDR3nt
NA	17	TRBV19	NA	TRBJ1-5	CASSPPRTSISNQPQHF	TGTGCCAGTAGTCCACCTCGGACAAGTATTAGCAATCAGCCCCAGCATTTT
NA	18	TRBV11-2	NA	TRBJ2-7	CASSLQGFRRASSYEQYF	TGTGCCAGCAGCTTACAGGGTTTCCGGCGGGCCTCATCCTACGAGCAGTACTTC
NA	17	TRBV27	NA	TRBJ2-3	CASSFYGGDTSTDTQYF	TGTGCCAGCAGTTTCTATGGGGGAGATACTAGCACAGATACGCAGTATTTT
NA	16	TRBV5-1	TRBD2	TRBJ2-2	CASKASGRVITGELFF	TGCGCCAGCAAGGCGAGCGGGAGAGTAATTACCGGGGAGCTGTTTTTT
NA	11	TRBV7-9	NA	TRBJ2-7	CASSLGDEQYF	TGTGCCAGCAGCTTAGGGGACGAGCAGTACTTC
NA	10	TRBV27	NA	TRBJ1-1	CASSQGEPGF	TGTGCCAGCAGCCAAGGCGAACCTGGCTTT
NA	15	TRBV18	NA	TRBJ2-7	CASSPPLARSYEQYF	TGTGCCAGCTCACCACCCCTAGCGAGATCCTACGAGCAGTACTTC
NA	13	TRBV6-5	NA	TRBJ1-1	CASSATVNTEAFF	TGTGCCAGCAGCGCGACAGTGAACACTGAAGCTTTCTTT
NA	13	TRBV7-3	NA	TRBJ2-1	CASSLMVAGEQFF	TGTGCCAGCAGCTTAATGGTTGCGGGAGAGCAGTTCTTC
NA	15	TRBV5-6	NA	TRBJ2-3	CASSFMQRGTDTQYF	TGTGCCAGCAGCTTTATGCAGCGGGGCACAGATACGCAGTATTTT
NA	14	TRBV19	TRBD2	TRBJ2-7	CATGGGLLSYEQYF	TGTGCCACCGGCGGGGGACTACTCTCCTACGAGCAGTACTTC
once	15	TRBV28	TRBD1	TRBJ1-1	CASSLAGTGGREAFF	TGTGCCAGCAGTTTAGCCGGGACAGGAGGCCGTGAAGCTTTCTTT
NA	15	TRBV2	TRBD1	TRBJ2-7	CASSERGQGIYEQYF	TGTGCCAGCAGTGAACGGGGACAGGGGATTTACGAGCAGTACTTC
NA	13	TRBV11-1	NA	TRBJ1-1	CASSRLVSPEAFF	TGTGCCAGCAGCCGACTCGTATCTCCCGAAGCTTTCTTT
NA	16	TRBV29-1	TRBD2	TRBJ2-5	CSVWTSGRASLETQYF	TGCAGCGTCTGGACTAGCGGGAGGGCCTCGCTAGAGACCCAGTACTTC
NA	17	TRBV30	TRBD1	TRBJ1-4	CAWSSGVGGTTNEKLFF	TGTGCCTGGAGCTCCGGGGTAGGGGGCACAACTAATGAAAAACTGTTTTTT
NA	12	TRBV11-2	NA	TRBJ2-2	CASSLQAGELFF	TGTGCCAGCAGCTTGCAGGCCGGGGAGCTGTTTTTT
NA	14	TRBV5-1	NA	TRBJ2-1	CASSFDSYFNEQFF	TGCGCCAGCAGCTTCGACTCCTACTTCAATGAGCAGTTCTTC
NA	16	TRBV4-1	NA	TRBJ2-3	CASSQGWSPSTDTQYF	TGCGCCAGCAGCCAAGGATGGTCTCCTAGCACAGATACGCAGTATTTT
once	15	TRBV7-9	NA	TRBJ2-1	CASSLGQVSYNEQFF	TGTGCCAGCAGCTTGGGCCAAGTCTCCTACAATGAGCAGTTCTTC
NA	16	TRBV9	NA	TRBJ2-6	CASSVKEGAGANVLTF	TGTGCCAGCAGCGTTAAGGAAGGCGCTGGGGCCAACGTCCTGACTTTC
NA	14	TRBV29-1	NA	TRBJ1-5	CSVRHAGGNQPQHF	TGCAGCGTCCGACACGCAGGGGGCAATCAGCCCCAGCATTTT
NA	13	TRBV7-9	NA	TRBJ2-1	CASSLEGFSEQFF	TGTGCCAGCAGCTTAGAGGGCTTCAGCGAGCAGTTCTTC
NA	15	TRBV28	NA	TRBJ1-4	CASSPPLATNEKLFF	TGTGCCAGCAGTCCGCCCCTTGCAACTAATGAAAAACTGTTTTTT
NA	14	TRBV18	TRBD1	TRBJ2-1	CASSPQDRANEQFF	TGTGCCAGCTCACCGCAAGACAGGGCCAATGAGCAGTTCTTC
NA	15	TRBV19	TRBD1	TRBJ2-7	CASSTGQGPSYEQYF	TGTGCCAGTAGTACGGGACAGGGGCCCTCCTACGAGCAGTACTTC
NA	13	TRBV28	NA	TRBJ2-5	CASSFAGMETQYF	TGTGCCAGCAGTTTCGCCGGGATGGAGACCCAGTACTTC
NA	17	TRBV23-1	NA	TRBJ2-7	CASSQVSGRVLPYEQYF	TGCGCCAGCAGTCAAGTTTCCGGAAGAGTTCTACCCTACGAGCAGTACTTC
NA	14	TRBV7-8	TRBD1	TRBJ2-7	CASSSRDSSYEQYF	TGTGCCAGCAGCTCCCGGGACAGCTCCTACGAGCAGTACTTC
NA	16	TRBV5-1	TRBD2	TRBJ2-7	CASSLPSGSPPGEQYF	TGCGCCAGCAGCTTACCTAGCGGGAGCCCCCCGGGGGAGCAGTACTTC
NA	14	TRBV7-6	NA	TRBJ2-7	CASVERTFSYEQYF	TGTGCCAGCGTAGAGCGGACCTTCTCCTACGAGCAGTACTTC
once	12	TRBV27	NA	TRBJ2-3	CASTGGGDTQYF	TGTGCCAGCACCGGGGGTGGCGATACGCAGTATTTT
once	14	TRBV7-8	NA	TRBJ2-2	CASSLRGLAGELFF	TGTGCCAGCAGCTTAAGAGGGTTGGCCGGGGAGCTGTTTTTT
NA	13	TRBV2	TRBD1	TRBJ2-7	CAGSGTGAYEQYF	TGTGCTGGTTCCGGGACAGGCGCCTACGAGCAGTACTTC
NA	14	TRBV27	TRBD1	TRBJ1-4	CASGTRTGLEKLFF	TGTGCCAGCGGTACACGGACAGGGCTTGAAAAACTGTTTTTT
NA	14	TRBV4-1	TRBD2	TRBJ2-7	CASSRTSGNGEQYF	TGCGCCAGCAGCCGGACTAGCGGGAACGGCGAGCAGTACTTC